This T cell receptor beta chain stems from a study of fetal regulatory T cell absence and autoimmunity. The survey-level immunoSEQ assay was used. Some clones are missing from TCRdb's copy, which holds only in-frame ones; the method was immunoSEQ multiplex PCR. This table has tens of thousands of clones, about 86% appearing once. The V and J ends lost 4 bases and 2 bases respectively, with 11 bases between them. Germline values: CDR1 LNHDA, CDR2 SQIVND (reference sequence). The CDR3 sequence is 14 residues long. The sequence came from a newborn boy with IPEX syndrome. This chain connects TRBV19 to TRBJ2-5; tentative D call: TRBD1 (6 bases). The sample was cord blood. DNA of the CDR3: TGTGCCAGTAGTACCCGGGACATTCAAGAGACCCAGTACTTC. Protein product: CASSTRDIQETQYF.